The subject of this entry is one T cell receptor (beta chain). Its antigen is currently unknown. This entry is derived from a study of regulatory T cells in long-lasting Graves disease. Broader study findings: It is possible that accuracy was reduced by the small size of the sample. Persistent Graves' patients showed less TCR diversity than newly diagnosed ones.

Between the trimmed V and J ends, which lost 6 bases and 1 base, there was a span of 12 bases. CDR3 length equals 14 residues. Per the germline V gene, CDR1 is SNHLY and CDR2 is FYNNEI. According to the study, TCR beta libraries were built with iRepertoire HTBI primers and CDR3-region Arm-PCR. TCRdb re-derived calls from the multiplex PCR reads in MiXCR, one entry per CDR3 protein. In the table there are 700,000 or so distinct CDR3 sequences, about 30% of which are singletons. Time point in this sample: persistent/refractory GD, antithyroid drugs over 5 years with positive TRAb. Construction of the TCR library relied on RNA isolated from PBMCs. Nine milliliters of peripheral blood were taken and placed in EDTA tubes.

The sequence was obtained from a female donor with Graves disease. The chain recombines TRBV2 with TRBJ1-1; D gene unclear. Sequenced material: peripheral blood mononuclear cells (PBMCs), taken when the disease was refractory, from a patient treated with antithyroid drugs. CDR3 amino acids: CASSWNSKNTEAFF. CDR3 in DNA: TGTGCCAGCAGCTGGAACAGCAAGAACACTGAAGCTTTCTTT.